One sample yielded the 20 T cell receptor beta chains listed below, sequenced in a study of blood T cell repertoires in COVID-19. The repertoire was sequenced with immunoSEQ multiplex PCR; TCRdb's copy has only in-frame clones and lacks some. The repertoire has more than 95,000 clones, roughly nine tenths of them found once; the top ten carry 1.7%. The material sequenced was peripheral blood. These receptors came from a man between 60 and 75 years old with acute or convalescent COVID-19.

The chain recombines TRBV3-1 (or the pseudogene TRBV3-2) with TRBJ1-1; D might be TRBD1 (6 bases). The length of the CDR3 is 15 residues. The V and J ends lost 1 base and 0 bases respectively, with 9 bases between them. Germline V gene data show CDR1 as LGHDT and CDR2 as YNNKEL (reference sequence). The CDR3 spells CASSQAQGMNTEAFF. The CDR3 DNA follows: TGTGCCAGCAGCCAAGCTCAGGGGATGAACACTGAAGCTTTCTTT.

The chain links TRBV4-2 to TRBJ1-3; a possible D gene is TRBD1 (6 bases). This CDR3 comprises 15 residues. Trimming left V 3 bases short and J 0 bases short, with 9 bases between. Germline loops: CDR1 LGHNA, CDR2 YNFKEQ. The CDR3 bases are TGTGCCAGCAGCCAGCCGGACAGCTCTGGAAACACCATATATTTT. The encoded protein is CASSQPDSSGNTIYF.

The chain is built from TRBV11-2 and TRBJ2-5; tentatively, D is TRBD2 (5 bases). CDR1 is SGHAT, CDR2 FQNNGV, per germline. The V gene lost 8 bases and the J gene lost 7 bases, with 17 bases spanning the gap. The CDR3 is 13 residues long. CDR3 DNA: TGTGCCAGCGGCCTCTTTGAAGAGGGGACCCAGTACTTC. It encodes CASGLFEEGTQYF.

This clone was detected only a few times. Written as DNA, the CDR3 is TGTGCCAGCAGCCAGACGGGAGGCGAGCAGTACTTC. Encoded protein: CASSQTGGEQYF. The V gene is TRBV11-2, the J gene TRBJ2-7; TRBD2 aligns across 7 bases. The germline CDR1 and CDR2 sequences are SGHAT and FQNNGV. V dropped 5 bases and J dropped 6; count of bases not matched to a gene: 4. CDR3 length equals 12 residues.

The V gene is TRBV15, the J gene TRBJ1-2; D unclear. The CDR3 consists of 12 residues. CDR1 is LNHNV and CDR2 is YYDKDF in the germline V gene (reference sequence). The ends were cut back, 4 bases at V and 7 bases at J, with 10 bases in the middle. The CDR3: CATSNQVSGYTF. The DNA of the CDR3 is TGTGCCACCAGCAATCAGGTATCTGGCTACACCTTC.

This chain joins TRBV7-9 and TRBJ1-1, with D possibly matching TRBD1 (5 bases). The germline gives CDR1 SEHNR, CDR2 FQNEAQ (reference sequence). This CDR3 has 15 residues. The V gene lost 5 bases and the J gene lost 4 bases, with 17 bases spanning the gap. CDR3 amino acids: CASSRYAGSGTEAFF. The CDR3 DNA sequence: TGTGCCAGCAGCCGATACGCAGGGTCGGGCACTGAAGCTTTCTTT.

The chain employs TRBV5-4 and TRBJ1-1; the D gene is possibly TRBD1 (6 bases). Trimming stripped 4 bases from V and 0 bases from J, with 13 bases between. The CDR3 has 15 residues. CDR1 and CDR2 (germline): SGHNT, YYREEE (reference sequence). In nucleotides, the CDR3 is TGTGCCAGCAGCCGCGGGGGGCTAATGAACACTGAAGCTTTCTTT. It is translated as CASSRGGLMNTEAFF. The variable domain in full, completed from reference TRBV5-4 and TRBJ1-1, reads ETGVTQSPTHLIKTRGQQVTLRCSSQSGHNTVSWYQQALGQGPQFIFQYYREEENGRGNFPPRFSGLQFPNYSSELNVNALELDDSALYLCASSRGGLMNTEAFFGQGTRLTVV.

The chain recombines TRBV25-1 with TRBJ1-2; TRBD1 matches at 7 bases. Germline assignment: CDR1 MGHDK and CDR2 SYGVNS. The CDR3 consists of 13 residues. Losses at the gene ends were 4 bases for V and 4 bases for J; bases not matched to a gene: 3. For the CDR3, the DNA is TGTGCCAGCAGTGTTCCAGGGGGCTATGGCTACACCTTC. Amino acids: CASSVPGGYGYTF.

The genes are TRBV29-1 and TRBJ1-4, with 11 bases aligning to TRBD1. Germline-derived CDR1 and CDR2 are SQVTM and ANQGSEA. With V trimmed by 6 bases and J by 8 bases, 17 bases remained unmatched. The CDR3 runs to 17 residues. In nucleotides, the CDR3 is TGCAGCGTCCGGACCGGGACAGGGGGGGAACTTGGCGAAAAACTGTTTTTT. Its protein product is CSVRTGTGGELGEKLFF.

This chain joins TRBV5-4 and TRBJ1-6; 8 bases fit TRBD1. V trimming: 4 bases; J trimming: 6 bases; junction bases outside the gene matches: 3. Germline V gives CDR1 SGHNT, CDR2 YYREEE (reference sequence). The CDR3 is 14 amino acids. The CDR3: CASSAGQGNSPLHF. CDR3 DNA: TGTGCCAGCAGCGCAGGACAGGGTAATTCACCCCTCCACTTT.

The rearrangement joins TRBV13 to TRBJ1-3; 7 bases align to TRBD1. The V segment lost 1 base and the J segment 4 bases; nucleotides outside the gene matches: 19. The germline CDR1 and CDR2 sequences are PRHDT and FYEKMQ (reference sequence). The CDR3 consists of 20 residues. CDR3 nucleotide sequence: TGTGCCAGCAGCTTAGATAAGGAGGAGGTCTTAGGGGGCGCCGGAAACACCATATATTTT. Amino acids: CASSLDKEEVLGGAGNTIYF.

The gene calls are TRBV30 and TRBJ1-1; D not certain. The CDR3 sequence is 13 residues long. Trimming pared 4 bases from V and 1 base from J, leaving 10 bases between. Germline V lookup: CDR1 GTSNPN, CDR2 SVGIG (reference sequence). As DNA, the CDR3 is TGTGCCTGGATGACAATGGGGAACACTGAAGCTTTCTTT. Translating gives CAWMTMGNTEAFF.

This clone was counted once. The V call is TRBV5-1, the J call TRBJ2-3; TRBD2 is a possible D gene (5 bases). Germline assignment: CDR1 SGHRS and CDR2 YFSETQ. The CDR3 loop spans 15 amino acids. The V end was cut by 4 bases, the J end by 5 bases, with 17 bases between. The CDR3 coding sequence is TGCGCCAGCAGCCTCGATGGAAGCCGGGGAGATACGCAGTATTTT. Residues: CASSLDGSRGDTQYF.

DNA of the CDR3: TGTGCCTGGCGGTCGGGGAACACTGAAGCTTTCTTT. Translating it yields CAWRSGNTEAFF. The V and J genes are TRBV30 and TRBJ1-1; D gene ambiguous. This CDR3 contains 12 residues. Per the germline V gene, CDR1 is GTSNPN and CDR2 is SVGIG (reference sequence). Deletions cut 5 bases from V and 1 base from J, with 8 bases between.

This clone was recorded once. The chain is built from TRBV12-3 or TRBV12-4 and TRBJ1-2; TRBD1 matches at 9 bases. The junction had 6 bases not matched to a gene; V was cut back by 8 bases and J by 8 bases. CDR3 length equals 12 residues. In DNA form, the CDR3 reads TGTGCCAGCCAACAGGGGGCAAGGGGCTACACCTTC. Amino acids: CASQQGARGYTF.

The gene calls are TRBV6-1 and TRBJ1-3; D uncertain. The V gene's germline CDR1 is MNHNS and CDR2 SASEGT. Trimming stripped 0 bases from V and 0 bases from J, with 15 bases between. This CDR3 is built from 18 residues. CDR3 nucleotide sequence: TGTGCCAGCAGTGAAGCGCTTCGCGGGTCGGCCTCTGGAAACACCATATATTTT. Residues: CASSEALRGSASGNTIYF.

The J gene is TRBJ2-7, the V gene TRBV5-6; 8 bases are shared with TRBD1. CDR3 length: 13 amino acids. Trimming cost V 4 bases and J 9 bases; bases outside gene matches: 9. Per germline, CDR1 SGHDT and CDR2 YYEEEE. The CDR3 DNA sequence: TGTGCCAGCAGCCTGGGACAGGACACCGTGCAGTACGTC. This codes for CASSLGQDTVQYV.

In this sample, this clone turned up a few times. The chain couples TRBV2 to TRBJ2-2; no firm D call. The CDR3 contains 12 residues. V lost 7 bases to trimming and J lost 5 bases, with 8 bases between them. The germline V gene encodes CDR1 SNHLY and CDR2 FYNNEI. CDR3 coding DNA: TGTGCCAGCATCCATCGGACCGGGGAGCTGTTTTTT. It is translated as CASIHRTGELFF.

CDR3 coding DNA: TGTGCCAGTAGTAAGTCGGGGAGCAATCAGCCCCAGCATTTT. The encoded protein is CASSKSGSNQPQHF. This chain links TRBV19 with TRBJ1-5; no definite D call. The CDR3 has 14 residues. The V gene's germline CDR1 is LNHDA and CDR2 SQIVND (reference sequence). Trimming pared 4 bases from V and 1 base from J, leaving 8 bases between.

This chain uses TRBV10-3 with TRBJ1-2; 7 bases match TRBD1. CDR3 size: 14 residues. The junction had 6 bases not matched to a gene; V was cut back by 6 bases and J by 2 bases. Germline V gene lookup returns CDR1 ENHRY and CDR2 SYGVKD. CDR3 sequence (DNA): TGTGCCATCAGCCCGGGACAGCAGAACTATGGCTACACCTTC. It specifies CAISPGQQNYGYTF.